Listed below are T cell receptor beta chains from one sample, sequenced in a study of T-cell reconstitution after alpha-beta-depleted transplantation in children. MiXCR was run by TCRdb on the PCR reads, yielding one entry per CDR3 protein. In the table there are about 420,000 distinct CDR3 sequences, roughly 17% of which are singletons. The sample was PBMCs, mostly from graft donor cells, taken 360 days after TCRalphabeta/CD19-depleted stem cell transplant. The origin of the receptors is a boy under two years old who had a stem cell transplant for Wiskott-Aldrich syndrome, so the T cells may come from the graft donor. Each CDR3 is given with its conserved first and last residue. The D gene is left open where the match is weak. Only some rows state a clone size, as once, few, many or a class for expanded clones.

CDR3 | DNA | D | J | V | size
CASSFQGGLNTEAFF | TGCGCCAGCAGCTTTCAAGGGGGCTTGAACACTGAAGCTTTCTTT | TRBD1 | TRBJ1-1 | TRBV5-1 | few
CAWSVLSPDTQYF | TGTGCCTGGAGTGTGCTTAGCCCAGATACGCAGTATTTT | NA | TRBJ2-3 | TRBV30 | NA
CASSLGLQTGELFF | TGCGCCAGCAGCTTGGGACTTCAAACCGGGGAGCTGTTTTTT | NA | TRBJ2-2 | TRBV5-1 | few
CASSQRLAGGLAKNIQYF | TGTGCCAGCAGCCAAAGACTAGCGGGGGGACTAGCCAAAAACATTCAGTACTTC | TRBD2 | TRBJ2-4 | TRBV3-1 | NA
CASRSPHRGSYGYTF | TGTGCCAGCAGATCCCCTCACAGGGGTAGCTATGGCTACACCTTC | TRBD1 | TRBJ1-2 | TRBV6-1 | NA
CASSLRGWAGKNTEAFF | TGTGCCAGCAGCTTAAGGGGTTGGGCGGGGAAGAACACTGAAGCTTTCTTT | NA | TRBJ1-1 | TRBV7-2 | many
CASSSLLSGSADTQYF | TGCGCCAGCAGCTCCCTCCTTAGCGGGAGTGCAGATACGCAGTATTTT | TRBD2 | TRBJ2-3 | TRBV5-1 | NA
CASSSGRTSPTDTQYF | TGCGCCAGCAGCTCCGGCAGGACTAGCCCCACAGATACGCAGTATTTT | TRBD2 | TRBJ2-3 | TRBV5-1 | few
CASSPRWSETQYF | TGTGCCAGCAGTCCCCGGTGGTCGGAGACCCAGTACTTC | NA | TRBJ2-5 | TRBV6-1 | NA
CASSHTSGGARYREQFF | TGTGCCAGCAGCCACACTAGCGGGGGGGCCCGGTACAGGGAGCAGTTCTTC | TRBD2 | TRBJ2-1 | TRBV25-1 | few
CASSPAGRGEKLFF | TGTGCCAGCAGCCCGGCGGGTAGGGGGGAAAAACTGTTTTTT | NA | TRBJ1-4 | TRBV6-1 | NA
CSAQTPPTQYF | TGCAGTGCTCAGACCCCACCTACGCAGTATTTT | NA | TRBJ2-3 | TRBV20-1 | few
CASSLYGKRSSYNEQFF | TGTGCCAGCAGCTTGTACGGGAAAAGGAGCTCCTACAATGAGCAGTTCTTC | NA | TRBJ2-1 | TRBV7-9 | NA
CASSIRPNTGELFF | TGTGCCAGCAGCATCCGACCCAACACCGGGGAGCTGTTTTTT | NA | TRBJ2-2 | TRBV7-6 | few